The 15 T cell receptor beta chains given below trace back to one sample, sequenced in a study of CD8+ T cells in alopecia areata. The sequencing template was cDNA reverse transcribed from extracted RNA. TCRdb's copy holds only in-frame clones and misses some; the assay was immunoSEQ multiplex PCR. This set yields over 250,000 clones and no singletons; the top ten hold around 1.2%. It was with CD4, CD8alpha, NKG2D, NKG2ACE and other markers that pooled cutaneous lymph node cells were sorted. The sample was CD4+ T cells sorted from a lymph node. Source of these receptors: a C3H/HeJ mouse with alopecia areata. Mice of this strain are of MHC haplotype H2-k.

This clone was observed a few times. Here the gene names and germline are mouse. The sample carries other DNA sequences with the same CDR3. The CDR3 bases that were read are TGTGCCAGCAGTATAGACATCTAT. Translation: CASSIDIY. The CDR3 reads in full as CASSIDIYEQYF. This chain links TRBV19 with TRBJ2-7, with D unresolved. The read ends 4 residues before the CDR3 terminus; that terminus is restored from the germline J gene. Germline assignment: CDR1 FNHDT and CDR2 SITEND (reference sequence). This CDR3 comprises 12 residues. V was cut by 0 bases and J by 3 bases, with 4 bases left in between.

Comments on this clone: Gene names are the mouse ones. The read comes to an end 4 residues before the CDR3 does, leaving the germline J gene to fill in the end. The rearrangement joins TRBV13-1 to TRBJ2-3; 9 bases are a match to TRBD1. The V gene end was trimmed by 1 base and the J gene end by 3 bases; junction bases not matched to a gene: 6. The germline gives CDR1 NSHNY, CDR2 SYGAGN. This CDR3 has 16 amino acids. The CDR3 protein is CASSDHRGQGAETLYF. CDR3 bases read: TGTGCCAGCAGTGATCACAGGGGGCAGGGGGCAGAA.

This clone turned up a few times. Gene and germline names: mouse. Read data end 4 residues before the CDR3 end; the end is taken from the germline J gene. This chain links TRBV1 with TRBJ2-3; 7 nucleotides line up with TRBD2. Germline V gene sequence: CDR1 NSQYPW, CDR2 LRSPGD (reference sequence). This CDR3 is 14 amino acids long. V lost 3 bases to trimming and J lost 3 bases; unmatched junction nucleotides: 3. The CDR3 region is CTCSAPTGAETLYF. The DNA read from the CDR3 is TGCACCTGCAGTGCCCCGACTGGGGCAGAA.

A word on this clone: Gene names are mouse gene names. The read halts 4 residues ahead of the CDR3 end, with the missing end drawn from the germline J gene. The chain couples TRBV1 to TRBJ2-1, with 11 bases aligning to TRBD2. Germline V gene sequence: CDR1 NSQYPW, CDR2 LRSPGD (reference sequence). The length of the CDR3 is 15 residues. Unmatched junction bases numbered 6, after V lost 7 bases and J lost 4 bases. CDR3 bases read: TGCACCTGCAAACCCCGGGACTGGGGGTATGCT. This translates into CTCKPRDWGYA. The CDR3, in full, reads CTCKPRDWGYAEQFF.

The table lists this clone with a few counts. The gene names given are mouse names. With the read ending 4 residues before the CDR3 end, the germline J gene is used to fill in that end. V gene TRBV17 combines with J gene TRBJ2-2, with 10 bases lining up with TRBD1. V was pared by 3 bases and J by 0 bases, with 1 base of the junction left unmatched. The CDR3 runs 16 residues. Germline lookup yields CDR1 MNHDT and CDR2 YYDKIL. The DNA read from the CDR3 is TGTGCTAGCAGTAGGGGGACAGGGGCAAACACCGGG. It yields the protein CASSRGTGANTG. In full, the CDR3 reads CASSRGTGANTGQLYF.

In the case of this clone: Gene names and germline refer to mouse. The observed sequence ends 4 residues before the CDR3 terminus, with the missing tail filled in from the germline J gene. This chain uses TRBV19 with TRBJ2-2; D possibly corresponds to TRBD1 (5 bases). CDR1 FNHDT and CDR2 SITEND come from the germline V gene (reference sequence). The CDR3 runs 14 residues. V lost 5 bases and J lost 3, with 11 bases in between. This CDR3 is CASRGRDHTGQLYF. The sequenced CDR3 bases are TGTGCCAGCAGGGGCAGGGATCACACCGGG.

About this clone itself: Gene labels here are mouse ones. The read halts 4 residues ahead of the CDR3 end, with the missing end drawn from the germline J gene. The same CDR3 is also encoded by other DNA sequences in this sample. The rearrangement links TRBV1 to TRBJ2-7, with a tentative D call TRBD1 (6 bases). The germline V gene has CDR1 NSQYPW and CDR2 LRSPGD (reference sequence). The CDR3 consists of 13 residues. This chain's CDR3 is CTCSAGGQYEQYF. Partial CDR3 DNA: TGCACCTGCAGTGCGGGCGGACAGTAT.

About this clone: Genes and germline come from the mouse. The read gets to within 4 residues of the CDR3 end, and the germline J gene fills in the rest. Additional DNA sequences in this sample encode the identical CDR3. This rearrangement joins TRBV19 to TRBJ1-1; 7 bases are shared with TRBD1. Germline assignment: CDR1 FNHDT and CDR2 SITEND (reference sequence). The CDR3 totals 11 residues. The covered CDR3 bases are TGTGCCAGCAGCAGGGACAGA. It codes for CASSRDR. The entire CDR3 protein reads CASSRDREVFF.

This clone has a handful of counts. The gene names given are mouse names. The missing CDR3 end, 4 residues past where the read stops, is filled in from the germline J gene. The J gene is TRBJ2-2, the V gene TRBV13-3, with TRBD2 as a possible D gene (7 bases). This CDR3 has 14 residues. The germline gives CDR1 NNHDY, CDR2 SYVADS. Trimming removed 7 bases from V and 4 bases from J, with 14 bases in between. The sequenced part of the CDR3 DNA is TGTGCCAGCGCGGGGGGCGCAGGCACCGGG. This translates into CASAGGAGTG. The full CDR3 protein reads CASAGGAGTGQLYF. The full variable domain, rest sourced from reference TRBV13-3 and TRBJ2-2, is EAAVTQSPRSKVAVTGGKVTLSCHQTNNHDYMYWYRQDTGHGLRLIHYSYVADSTEKGDIPDGYKASRPSQENFSLILELASLSQTAVYFCASAGGAGTGQLYFGEGSKLTVL.

This clone was counted ten times or more. Germline and genes here are mouse. Read sequence stops 4 residues before the CDR3 end, and the germline J gene provides the missing end. The same CDR3 arises from other DNA sequences in this sample as well. This chain uses TRBV1 with TRBJ2-5; D may correspond to TRBD1 or TRBD2 (5 bases each). The CDR3 has 14 amino acids. CDR1 and CDR2 (germline): NSQYPW, LRSPGD (reference sequence). The V and J ends lost 0 bases and 1 base respectively, with 5 bases between them. CDR3 residues: CTCSAEGDQDTQYF. CDR3 DNA (partial): TGCACCTGCAGTGCAGAGGGGGACCAAGAC.

This clone was detected a few times. The gene names here belong to mouse. From the germline J gene comes the end of the CDR3, since the read stops 3 residues before it. The same CDR3 arises from other DNA sequences in this sample as well. The rearrangement joins TRBV19 to TRBJ1-6, with 7 bases identical to TRBD1. TRBJ1-6 is flagged as an ORF with uncertain function. This CDR3 region has 14 residues. CDR1 and CDR2 (germline): FNHDT, SITEND (reference sequence). The ends lost 5 bases at V and 1 base at J; junction bases unmatched: 0. CDR3 bases read: TGTGCCAGCAGGACAGGGTCCTATAATTCGCCC. Its protein product is CASRTGSYNSP. The whole CDR3 sequence is CASRTGSYNSPLYF.

With respect to this clone: Gene names refer to mouse genes. Read sequence stops 4 residues before the CDR3 end, and the germline J gene provides the missing end. The gene calls are TRBV1 and TRBJ2-1, with TRBD2 matching over 8 bases. This CDR3 contains 13 residues. Germline V gene lookup returns CDR1 NSQYPW and CDR2 LRSPGD (reference sequence). The V segment lost 6 bases and the J segment 3 bases; nucleotides outside the gene matches: 1. The DNA read from the CDR3 is TGCACCTGCAGAGGACTGGGCTATGCT. It encodes CTCRGLGYA. The whole CDR3 sequence reads CTCRGLGYAEQFF.

As regards this clone: Gene labels here are mouse ones. The read ends 3 residues early relative to the CDR3; the germline J gene fills the gap. The chain combines TRBV19 with TRBJ1-6, with D perhaps matching TRBD1 (6 bases). TRBJ1-6 qualifies as an ORF whose function is uncertain. Deletions cut 2 bases from V and 3 bases from J, with 12 bases between. The CDR3 sequence is 16 residues long. Germline values: CDR1 FNHDT, CDR2 SITEND (reference sequence). The sequenced CDR3 bases are TGTGCCAGCAGTATTAGGGCAGGGGTCTATAATTCGCCC. Translation gives CASSIRAGVYNSP. The CDR3 in its entirety is CASSIRAGVYNSPLYF.

This clone was observed at least ten times. The genes are named according to mouse. The read is 4 residues too short to cover the CDR3 end, so that end is filled in from the germline J gene. The V gene is TRBV14, the J gene TRBJ1-2; possible D gene TRBD1, 5 bases. The length of the CDR3 is 13 residues. V was pared by 2 bases and J by 0 bases, with 5 bases between. The germline V gene encodes CDR1 SGHDT and CDR2 FRDEAV. The CDR3 DNA, read in part, is TGTGCCAGCAGTTTACAGGCAAACTCC. Protein: CASSLQANS. The CDR3 as a whole reads CASSLQANSDYTF.

This clone appeared a few times. Genes and germline are mouse. The read falls 4 residues short of the CDR3 end, and the missing part is taken from the germline J gene. The chain recombines TRBV29 with TRBJ2-2; D is unclear. Germline CDR1 is MSHET and CDR2 is SYDVDS. V lost 6 bases to trimming and J lost 6 bases, with 8 bases between them. The CDR3 has 12 amino acids. The sequenced CDR3 bases are TGTGCTAGCAGCAACATTCCCGGG. Translating gives CASSNIPG. The CDR3 reads in full as CASSNIPGQLYF.